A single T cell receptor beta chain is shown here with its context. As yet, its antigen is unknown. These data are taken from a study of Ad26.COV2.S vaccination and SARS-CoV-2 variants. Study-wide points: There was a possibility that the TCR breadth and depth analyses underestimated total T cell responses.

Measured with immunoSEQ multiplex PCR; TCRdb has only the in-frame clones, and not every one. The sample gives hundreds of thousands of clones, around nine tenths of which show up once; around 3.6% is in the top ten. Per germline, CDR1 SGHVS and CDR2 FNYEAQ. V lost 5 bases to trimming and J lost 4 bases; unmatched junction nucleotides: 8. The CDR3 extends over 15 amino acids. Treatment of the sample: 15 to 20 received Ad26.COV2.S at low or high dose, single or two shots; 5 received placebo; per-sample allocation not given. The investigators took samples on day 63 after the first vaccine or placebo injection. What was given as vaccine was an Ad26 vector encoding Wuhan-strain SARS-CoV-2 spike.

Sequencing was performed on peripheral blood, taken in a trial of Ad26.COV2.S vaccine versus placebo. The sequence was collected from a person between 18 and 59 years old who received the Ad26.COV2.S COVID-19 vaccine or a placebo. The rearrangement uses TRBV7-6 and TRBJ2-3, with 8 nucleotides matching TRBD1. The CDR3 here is CASSGRPGGSDTQYF. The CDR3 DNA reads TGTGCCAGCAGCGGCCGGCCAGGGGGCTCAGATACGCAGTATTTT.